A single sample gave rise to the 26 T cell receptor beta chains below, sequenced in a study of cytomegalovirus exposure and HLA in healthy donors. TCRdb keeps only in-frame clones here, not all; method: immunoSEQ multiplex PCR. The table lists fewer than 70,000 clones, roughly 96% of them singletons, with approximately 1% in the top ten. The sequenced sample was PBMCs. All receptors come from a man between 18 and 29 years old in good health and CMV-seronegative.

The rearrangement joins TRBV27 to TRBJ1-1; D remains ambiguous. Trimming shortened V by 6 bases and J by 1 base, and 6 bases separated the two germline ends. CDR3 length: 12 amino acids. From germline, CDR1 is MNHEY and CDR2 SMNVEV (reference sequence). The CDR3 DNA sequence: TGTGCCAGCAGCCCGGGGAACACTGAAGCTTTCTTT. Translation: CASSPGNTEAFF.

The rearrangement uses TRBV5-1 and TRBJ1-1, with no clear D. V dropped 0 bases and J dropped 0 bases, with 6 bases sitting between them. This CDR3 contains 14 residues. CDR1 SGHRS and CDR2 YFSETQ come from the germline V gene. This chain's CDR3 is CASSLGLLNTEAFF. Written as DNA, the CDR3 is TGCGCCAGCAGCTTGGGACTGTTGAACACTGAAGCTTTCTTT.

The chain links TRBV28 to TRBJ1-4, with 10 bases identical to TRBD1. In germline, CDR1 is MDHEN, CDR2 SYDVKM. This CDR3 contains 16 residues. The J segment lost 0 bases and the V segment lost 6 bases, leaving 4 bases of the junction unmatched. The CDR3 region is CASRPGQGTTNEKLFF. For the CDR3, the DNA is TGTGCCAGCAGACCGGGACAGGGGACAACTAATGAAAAACTGTTTTTT.

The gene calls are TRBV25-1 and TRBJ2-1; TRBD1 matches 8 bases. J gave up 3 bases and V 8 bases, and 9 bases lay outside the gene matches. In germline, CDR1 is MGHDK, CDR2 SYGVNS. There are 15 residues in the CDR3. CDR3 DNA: TGTGCCAGCGGGGGACGGACAGGGTACTACAATGAGCAGTTCTTC. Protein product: CASGGRTGYYNEQFF.

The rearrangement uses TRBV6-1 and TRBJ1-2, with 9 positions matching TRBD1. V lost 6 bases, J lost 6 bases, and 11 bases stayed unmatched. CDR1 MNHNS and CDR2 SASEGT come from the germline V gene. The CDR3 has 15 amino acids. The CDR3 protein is CASRPPGTGRDGYTF. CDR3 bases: TGTGCCAGCAGGCCCCCCGGGACAGGGAGAGATGGCTACACCTTC.

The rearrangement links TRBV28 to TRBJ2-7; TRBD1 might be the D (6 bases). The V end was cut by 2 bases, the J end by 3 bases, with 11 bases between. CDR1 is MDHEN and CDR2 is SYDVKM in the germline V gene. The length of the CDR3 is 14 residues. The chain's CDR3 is CASSLQQGYYEQYF. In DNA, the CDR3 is TGTGCCAGCAGTTTACAGCAGGGGTACTACGAGCAGTACTTC.

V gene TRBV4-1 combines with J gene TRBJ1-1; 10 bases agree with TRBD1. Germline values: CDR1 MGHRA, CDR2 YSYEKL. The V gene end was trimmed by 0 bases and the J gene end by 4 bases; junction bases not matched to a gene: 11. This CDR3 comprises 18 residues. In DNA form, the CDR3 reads TGCGCCAGCAGCCAAGATCGGGGGGACAGGGGAGGAAGCACTGAAGCTTTCTTT. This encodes CASSQDRGDRGGSTEAFF.

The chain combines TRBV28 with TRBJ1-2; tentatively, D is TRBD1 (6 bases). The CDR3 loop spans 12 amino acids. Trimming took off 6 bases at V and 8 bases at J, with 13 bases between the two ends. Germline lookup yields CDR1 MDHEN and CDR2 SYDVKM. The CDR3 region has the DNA TGTGCCAGCAGAGGGGGGGGATACGGCTACACCTTC. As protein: CASRGGGYGYTF.

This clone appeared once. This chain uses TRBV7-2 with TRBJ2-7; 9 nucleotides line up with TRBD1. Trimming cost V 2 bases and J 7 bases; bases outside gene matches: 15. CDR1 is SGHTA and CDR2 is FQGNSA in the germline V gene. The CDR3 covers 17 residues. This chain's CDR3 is CASSLRAPAGTGREQYF. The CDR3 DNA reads TGTGCCAGCAGCTTAAGGGCCCCGGCGGGGACAGGGAGAGAGCAGTACTTC.

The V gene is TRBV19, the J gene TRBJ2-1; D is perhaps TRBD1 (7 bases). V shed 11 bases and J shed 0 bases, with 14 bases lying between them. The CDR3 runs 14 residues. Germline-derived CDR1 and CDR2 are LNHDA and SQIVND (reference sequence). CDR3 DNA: TGTGCCGCGGGGACAGACAGCTCCTACAATGAGCAGTTCTTC. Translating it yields CAAGTDSSYNEQFF.

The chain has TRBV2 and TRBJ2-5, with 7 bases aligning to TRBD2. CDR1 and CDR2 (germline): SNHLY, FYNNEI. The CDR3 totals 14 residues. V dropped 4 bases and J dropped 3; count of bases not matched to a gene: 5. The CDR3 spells CASSGDYGEETQYF. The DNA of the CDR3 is TGTGCCAGCAGTGGGGACTACGGGGAAGAGACCCAGTACTTC.

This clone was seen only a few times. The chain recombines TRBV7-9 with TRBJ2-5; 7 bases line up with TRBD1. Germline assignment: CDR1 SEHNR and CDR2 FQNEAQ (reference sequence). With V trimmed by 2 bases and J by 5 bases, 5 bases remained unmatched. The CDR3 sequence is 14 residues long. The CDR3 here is CASSLMRGRETQYF. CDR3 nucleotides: TGTGCCAGCAGCTTAATGAGGGGGCGGGAGACCCAGTACTTC.

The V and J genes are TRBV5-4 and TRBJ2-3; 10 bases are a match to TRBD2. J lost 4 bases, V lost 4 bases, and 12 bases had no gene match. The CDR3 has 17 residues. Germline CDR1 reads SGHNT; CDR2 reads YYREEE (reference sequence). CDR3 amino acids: CASSIPQAGGPADTQYF. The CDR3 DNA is TGTGCCAGCAGCATTCCACAAGCGGGAGGGCCGGCAGATACGCAGTATTTT.

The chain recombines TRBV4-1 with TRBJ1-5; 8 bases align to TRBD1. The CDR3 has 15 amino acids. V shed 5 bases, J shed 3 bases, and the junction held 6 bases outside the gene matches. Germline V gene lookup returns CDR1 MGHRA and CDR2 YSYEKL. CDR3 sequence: CASSSNRGYNQPQHF. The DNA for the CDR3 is TGCGCCAGCAGCTCAAACAGGGGGTACAATCAGCCCCAGCATTTT.

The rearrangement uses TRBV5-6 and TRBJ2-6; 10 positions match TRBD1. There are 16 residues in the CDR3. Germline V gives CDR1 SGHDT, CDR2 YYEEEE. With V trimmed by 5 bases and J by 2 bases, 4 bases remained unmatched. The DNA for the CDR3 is TGTGCCAGCAGTGACGGGACAGGGGCTGGGGCCAACGTCCTGACTTTC. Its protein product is CASSDGTGAGANVLTF.

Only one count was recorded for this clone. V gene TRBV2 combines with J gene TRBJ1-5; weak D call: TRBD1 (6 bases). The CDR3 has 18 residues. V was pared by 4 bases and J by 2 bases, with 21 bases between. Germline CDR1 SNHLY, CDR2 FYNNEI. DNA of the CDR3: TGTGCCAGCAGTGGAGGTCCAGGGGCAGGCTTAGGCAATCAGCCCCAGCATTTT. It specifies CASSGGPGAGLGNQPQHF.

The CDR3 DNA sequence: TGTGCCAGCAGCCCTAGTACAGGGGGCACGGACGAGCAGTACTTC. Encoded protein: CASSPSTGGTDEQYF. V gene TRBV7-9 combines with J gene TRBJ2-7, with 9 bases matching TRBD1. With V trimmed by 5 bases and J by 5 bases, 10 bases remained unmatched. Germline loops: CDR1 SEHNR, CDR2 FQNEAQ (reference sequence). This CDR3 contains 15 residues.

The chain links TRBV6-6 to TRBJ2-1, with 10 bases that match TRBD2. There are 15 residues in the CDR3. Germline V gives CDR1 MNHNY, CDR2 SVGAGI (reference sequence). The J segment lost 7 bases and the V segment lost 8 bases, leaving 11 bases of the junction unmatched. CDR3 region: CASWTGTSARNEQFF. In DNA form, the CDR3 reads TGTGCCAGCTGGACGGGGACTAGCGCGAGGAATGAGCAGTTCTTC.

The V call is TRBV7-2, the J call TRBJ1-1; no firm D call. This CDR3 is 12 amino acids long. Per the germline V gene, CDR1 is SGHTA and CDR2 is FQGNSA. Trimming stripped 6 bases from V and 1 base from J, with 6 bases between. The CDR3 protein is CASSQWNTEAFF. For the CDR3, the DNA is TGTGCCAGCAGTCAATGGAACACTGAAGCTTTCTTT.

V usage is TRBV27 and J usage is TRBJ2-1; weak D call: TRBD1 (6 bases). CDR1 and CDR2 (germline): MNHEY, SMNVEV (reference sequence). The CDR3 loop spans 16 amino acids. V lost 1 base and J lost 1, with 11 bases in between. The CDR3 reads CASSLYKRGSYNEQFF. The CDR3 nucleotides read TGTGCCAGCAGTTTATATAAAAGGGGGTCCTACAATGAGCAGTTCTTC.

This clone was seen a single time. The CDR3 loop is CASSTRGRYEQFF. CDR3 coding DNA: TGTGCCAGCAGTACCAGGGGTCGGTATGAGCAGTTCTTC. The V gene is TRBV7-8, the J gene TRBJ2-1, with D possibly TRBD1 on 6 matching bases. Germline values: CDR1 SGHVS, CDR2 FQNEAQ. This CDR3 region has 13 residues. The V end was cut by 6 bases, the J end by 8 bases, with 14 bases between.

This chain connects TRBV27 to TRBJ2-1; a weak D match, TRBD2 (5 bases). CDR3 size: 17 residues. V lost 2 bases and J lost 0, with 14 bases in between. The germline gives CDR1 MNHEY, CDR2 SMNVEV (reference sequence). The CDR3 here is CASSLVLAPSSYNEQFF. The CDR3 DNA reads TGTGCCAGCAGTTTAGTCTTAGCGCCGAGCTCCTACAATGAGCAGTTCTTC.

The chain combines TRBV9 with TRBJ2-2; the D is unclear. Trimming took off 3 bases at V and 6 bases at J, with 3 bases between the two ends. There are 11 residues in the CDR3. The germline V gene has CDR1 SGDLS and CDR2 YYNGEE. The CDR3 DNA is TGTGCCAGCAGCGACTCCGGGGAGCTGTTTTTT. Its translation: CASSDSGELFF.

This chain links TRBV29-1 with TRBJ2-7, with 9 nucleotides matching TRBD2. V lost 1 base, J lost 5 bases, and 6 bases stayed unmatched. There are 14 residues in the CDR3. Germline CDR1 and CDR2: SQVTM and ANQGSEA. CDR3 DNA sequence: TGCAGCGTTGAAGTGGTAGCGGGAGCCCACGAGCAGTACTTC. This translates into CSVEVVAGAHEQYF.

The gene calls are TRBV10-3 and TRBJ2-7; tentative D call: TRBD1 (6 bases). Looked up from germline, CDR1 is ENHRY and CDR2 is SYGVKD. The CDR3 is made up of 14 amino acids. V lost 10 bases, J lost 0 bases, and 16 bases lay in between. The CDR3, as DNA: TGTGCCACGTCCGGGACACCCAGCTCCTACGAGCAGTACTTC. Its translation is CATSGTPSSYEQYF.

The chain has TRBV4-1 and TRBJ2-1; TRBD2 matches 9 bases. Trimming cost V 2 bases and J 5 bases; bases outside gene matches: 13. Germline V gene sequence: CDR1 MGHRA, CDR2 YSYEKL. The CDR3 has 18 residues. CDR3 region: CASSQTDMGLAGHNEQFF. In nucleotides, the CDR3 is TGCGCCAGCAGCCAAACCGACATGGGGCTAGCGGGACACAATGAGCAGTTCTTC.